The text below deals with one T cell receptor beta chain. The antigen remains undetermined. This sample stems from a study of Ad26.COV2.S vaccination and SARS-CoV-2 variants. Deletions cut 0 bases from V and 4 bases from J, with 18 bases between. The CDR3 runs to 16 residues. Germline CDR1 is GTSNPN and CDR2 is SVGIG (reference sequence). Regarding treatment: roughly 18 received Ad26.COV2.S at low or high dose, single or two shots; 5 received placebo; per-sample allocation not given. Vaccine and placebo recipients were sampled on day 63 after the first injection. This Boston cohort included adults aged 18-55 years. Method: immunoSEQ multiplex PCR; TCRdb's copy keeps in-frame clones and lacks some. The top ten clones hold more than 3% of a sample with about 390,000 clones, less than 90% of them seen once. Regarding the study as a whole: Measurements of TCR breadth and depth may have given underestimates of the total T cell responses.

The sample in question was peripheral blood, obtained in a trial of Ad26.COV2.S vaccine versus placebo. The source is a person aged 18-65 years who received the Ad26.COV2.S COVID-19 vaccine or a placebo. The V and J genes are TRBV30 and TRBJ1-2; maybe TRBD1 (5 bases). CDR3 coding DNA: TGTGCCTGGAGTGTACGTTCGGCAGGGCCGGTCTATGGCTACACCTTC. This codes for CAWSVRSAGPVYGYTF.